The present T cell receptor beta chain was sequenced within a study of control samples from healthy donors and cancer patients (TCRdb year 2020). Between the V and J ends, shortened by 1 base and 3 bases respectively, the junction contains 8 bases. The CDR3 sequence holds 14 residues, the cysteine and phenylalanine included. The read is trimmed to its CDR3 DNA, 42 bases read in frame from base 1. Per the germline V gene, SGDLS is the CDR1 and YYNGEE is the CDR2. Libraries came from the immunoSEQ multiplex PCR assay. Not all clones reach the TCRdb copy of this immuneACCESS table, which keeps in-frame sequences only. Checked studies attribute under half of the gap to unresolved V genes and leave the rest unexplained. Here the sample has 40,000 to 55,000 clones; over 85% occur a single time. Clones ranked in the top ten supply around 1.4% of the sample. About this clone: Its antigen is unknown. No clone much larger than this one lies a single base away; base qualities are absent.

The sequence derives from a man in his forties with colorectal cancer. The specimen sequenced was PBMCs. The chain was built from TRBV9 and TRBJ2-1; possibly the D gene is TRBD1, per 5 matching bases. The CDR3 region reads CASSVQDIYNEQFF. At the DNA level, the sequence is TGTGCCAGCAGCGTACAGGACATCTACAATGAGCAGTTCTTC.